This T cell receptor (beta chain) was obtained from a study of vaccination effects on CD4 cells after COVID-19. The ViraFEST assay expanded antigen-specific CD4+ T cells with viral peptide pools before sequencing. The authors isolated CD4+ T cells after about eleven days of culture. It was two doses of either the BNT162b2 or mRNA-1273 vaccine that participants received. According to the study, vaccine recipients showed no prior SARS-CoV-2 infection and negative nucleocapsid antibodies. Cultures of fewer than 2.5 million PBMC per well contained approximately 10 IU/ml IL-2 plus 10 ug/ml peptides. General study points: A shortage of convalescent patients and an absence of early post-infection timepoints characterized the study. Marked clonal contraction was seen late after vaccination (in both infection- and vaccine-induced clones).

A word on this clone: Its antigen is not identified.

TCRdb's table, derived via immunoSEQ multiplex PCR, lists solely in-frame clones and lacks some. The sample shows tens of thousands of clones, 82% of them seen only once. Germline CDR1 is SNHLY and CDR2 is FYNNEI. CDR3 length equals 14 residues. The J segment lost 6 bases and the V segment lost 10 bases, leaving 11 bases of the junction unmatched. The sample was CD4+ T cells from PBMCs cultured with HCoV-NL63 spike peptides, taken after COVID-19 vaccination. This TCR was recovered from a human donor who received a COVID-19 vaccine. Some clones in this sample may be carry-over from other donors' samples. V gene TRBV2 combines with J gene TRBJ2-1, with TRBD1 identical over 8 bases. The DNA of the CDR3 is TGTGCCATCTCCATGGACAGGGCCATCAATGAGCAGTTCTTC. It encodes CAISMDRAINEQFF.